This T cell receptor beta chain was sequenced for a study of identical twins. Study-wide results and limits: For cord blood, abundant beta clonotypes had fewer insertions, unlike memory repertoires, which showed none. Conclusions relied on cross-sectional statistical analysis, not following the same donors. Sequences that were beta out-of-frame showed weaker excess twin sharing. Those out-of-frame alpha sequences shared by twins showed an excess of low generation probability.

This clonotype was counted only a few times. Its cognate antigen is unknown. TCRdb used MiXCR to reprocess the 5' RACE reads, holding one entry per CDR3 protein. The data show approximately 890,000 distinct CDR3 sequences, with around an eighth seen just once and about 1.6% held by the top ten. These data are also associated with another study on yellow fever vaccine responses in identical twins.

Sequences were obtained from PBMCs. This sequence originates from a woman aged 18-30 years in good health.

CDR3 loop: CASSGITHVIYEQYF. In DNA form, the CDR3 reads TGTGCCAGCAGCGGAATAACCCACGTAATTTACGAGCAGTACTTC. The chain links TRBV7-2 to TRBJ2-7, with no clear D. With 5 bases removed from V and 4 bases from J, the gap between germline ends came to 18 bases. Per the germline V gene, CDR1 is SGHTA and CDR2 is FQGNSA. The CDR3 totals 15 residues.